These 22 T cell receptor beta chains share one sample of origin, sequenced in a study of regulatory T cells in long-lasting Graves disease. Time point denoted: newly diagnosed GD, antithyroid drugs for less than 3 months. Isolated PBMC RNA provided the starting material for the TCR library. HTBI primers from iRepertoire and Arm-PCR of CDR3 regions yielded the TCR beta libraries. TCRdb passed the multiplex PCR reads through MiXCR, listing each CDR3 protein once. The sample lists approximately 440,000 distinct CDR3 sequences; 16% were seen once. The same specimen was also included in a second study, on T cells in Graves' hyperthyroidism and ophthalmopathy.

This material consisted of peripheral blood mononuclear cells (PBMCs), taken at new diagnosis, from a patient treated with antithyroid drugs. The receptors stem from a man in his forties with Graves disease.

The chain links TRBV4-2 to TRBJ2-1, with D hard to call. This CDR3 has 15 amino acids. Looked up from germline, CDR1 is LGHNA and CDR2 is YNFKEQ. Between the trimmed V and J ends, which lost 0 bases and 3 bases, there was a span of 9 bases. This chain's CDR3 is CASSQESAIYNEQFF. CDR3 coding DNA: TGTGCCAGCAGCCAAGAAAGCGCAATCTACAATGAGCAGTTCTTC.

This clonotype was detected ten times or more. V is TRBV3-1 and J is TRBJ2-2, with D unresolved. The V gene lost 4 bases and the J gene lost 6 bases, with 9 bases spanning the gap. The CDR3 consists of 13 residues. Germline V lookup: CDR1 LGHDT, CDR2 YNNKEL (reference sequence). DNA for the CDR3: TGTGCCAGCAGCCGAGGTCTTTCCGGGGAGCTGTTTTTT. It translates to CASSRGLSGELFF.

The table lists this clonotype with a few counts. The CDR3 spells CSARVAPYGSNQPQHF. The CDR3 DNA reads as TGCAGTGCTAGAGTCGCGCCCTATGGGAGCAATCAGCCCCAGCATTTT. The chain couples TRBV20-1 to TRBJ1-5; D call uncertain. Germline V gives CDR1 DFQATT, CDR2 SNEGSKA (reference sequence). The V gene lost 1 base and the J gene lost 1 base, with 14 bases spanning the gap. The CDR3 totals 16 residues.

Ten or more counts support this clonotype. The gene calls are TRBV20-1 and TRBJ2-3, with 7 bases fitting TRBD2. J gave up 2 bases and V 3 bases, and 11 bases lay outside the gene matches. The V gene's germline CDR1 is DFQATT and CDR2 SNEGSKA (reference sequence). The CDR3 is 16 amino acids. CDR3 in amino acids: CSASPPGSGATDTQYF. CDR3 bases: TGCAGTGCTAGTCCTCCGGGAAGCGGGGCCACAGATACGCAGTATTTT.

This rearrangement joins TRBV14 to TRBJ2-3; unclear D gene. The CDR3 sequence is 13 residues long. The V end was cut by 4 bases, the J end by 2 bases, with 7 bases between. CDR1 and CDR2 (germline): SGHDN, FVKESK. CDR3 sequence reads: CASSRSTTDTQYF. The CDR3 DNA reads as TGTGCCAGCAGCCGTAGCACCACAGATACGCAGTATTTT.

This clonotype was seen repeatedly, ten times or more. V gene TRBV7-9 combines with J gene TRBJ2-3; tentative D call: TRBD1 (5 bases). Germline CDR1 SEHNR, CDR2 FQNEAQ (reference sequence). This CDR3 region has 17 residues. The V end lost 4 bases, the J end lost 3 bases, and 20 bases lay between the germline ends. The CDR3 here is CASSSLNNWGSTDTQYF. In nucleotides, the CDR3 is TGTGCCAGCAGCTCCCTAAACAATTGGGGCTCGACAGATACGCAGTATTTT. The whole variable domain, remainder taken from reference TRBV7-9 and TRBJ2-3, is DTGVSQNPRHKITKRGQNVTFRCDPISEHNRLYWYRQTLGQGPEFLTYFQNEAQLEKSRLLSDRFSAERPKGSFSTLEIQRTEQGDSAMYLCASSSLNNWGSTDTQYFGPGTRLTVL.

The rearrangement links TRBV7-9 to TRBJ2-5, with TRBD1 identical over 7 bases. CDR3 length: 13 amino acids. Germline CDR1 reads SEHNR; CDR2 reads FQNEAQ (reference sequence). V trimming: 8 bases; J trimming: 6 bases; junction bases outside the gene matches: 9. CDR3 in amino acids: CASGEQGSQTQYF. The CDR3 coding sequence is TGTGCCAGCGGGGAACAGGGGTCGCAGACCCAGTACTTC.

There are a few counts of this clonotype. A much larger clone sits a single nucleotide away, making a read error possible. The chain recombines TRBV3-1 with TRBJ1-1; no definite D call. V was clipped by 1 base and J by 5 bases, with 11 bases between them. The germline V gene encodes CDR1 LGHDT and CDR2 YNNKEL (reference sequence). This CDR3 contains 14 residues. The CDR3 DNA sequence: TGTGCCAGCAGCCAAGGTCCGGGCTGGACTGAAGCTTTCTTT. Its translation: CASSQGPGWTEAFF.

This clonotype came up a few times. The V call is TRBV28, the J call TRBJ2-1; 12 positions agree with TRBD2. This CDR3 region has 17 residues. J was trimmed by 0 bases and V by 5 bases; bases with no gene match: 5. The germline CDR1 and CDR2 sequences are MDHEN and SYDVKM. CDR3 region: CASSPTSGRSSYNEQFF. The DNA of the CDR3 is TGTGCCAGCAGTCCAACTAGCGGGAGGAGCTCCTACAATGAGCAGTTCTTC.

This clonotype was seen repeatedly, ten times or more. The V and J genes are TRBV12-3 or TRBV12-4 and TRBJ1-6; tentatively, D is TRBD1 (6 bases). V lost 4 bases and J 6 bases, leaving 10 bases between the germline ends. This CDR3 spans 14 amino acids. CDR3 DNA sequence: TGTGCCAGCAGTTCCGGACAGTCTAATTCACCCCTCCACTTT. Protein sequence: CASSSGQSNSPLHF.

On this clonotype itself: This may come from a read error, since a much larger clone is one base off. The V gene is TRBV6-2 or TRBV6-3, the J gene TRBJ2-5; 7 positions match TRBD2. Germline lookup yields CDR1 MNHEY and CDR2 SVGEGT. Trimming took 2 bases from V and 1 from J; bases not matched to a gene: 10. This CDR3 has 17 amino acids. CDR3 protein: CASSYQRRGRFQETQYF. The DNA for the CDR3 is TGTGCCAGCAGTTACCAGCGCCGCGGGAGATTCCAAGAGACCCAGTACTTC.

The rearrangement links TRBV20-1 to TRBJ2-7; possible D gene TRBD2, 6 bases. There are 13 residues in the CDR3. From germline, CDR1 is DFQATT and CDR2 SNEGSKA (reference sequence). Trimming pared 3 bases from V and 0 bases from J, leaving 9 bases between. CDR3: CSASGRLSYEQYF. In nucleotides, the CDR3 is TGCAGTGCTAGCGGGAGACTCTCCTACGAGCAGTACTTC.

This clonotype has at least ten counts. V is TRBV5-1 and J is TRBJ2-1; D uncertain. V was shortened by 2 bases and J by 1 base, with 13 bases between the two germline ends. Per the germline V gene, CDR1 is SGHRS and CDR2 is YFSETQ. This CDR3 comprises 16 residues. The CDR3 is CASSLIADPSYNEQFF. The CDR3 DNA reads as TGCGCCAGCAGCTTAATTGCGGACCCATCCTACAATGAGCAGTTCTTC. Based on the CDR3 plus reference TRBV5-1 and TRBJ2-1, the full variable domain is KAGVTQTPRYLIKTRGQQVTLSCSPISGHRSVSWYQQTPGQGLQFLFEYFSETQRNKGNFPGRFSGRQFSNSRSEMNVSTLELGDSALYLCASSLIADPSYNEQFFGPGTRLTVL.

This clonotype was counted a few times. J is TRBJ2-1 and V is TRBV27; D is possibly TRBD2 (5 bases). The CDR3 length is 11 residues. Germline V gives CDR1 MNHEY, CDR2 SMNVEV (reference sequence). Deletions cut 6 bases from V and 14 bases from J, with 14 bases between. CDR3 sequence (DNA): TGTGCCAGCAGGTTTGTGAAGGAGGAGTTCTTC. Translation gives CASRFVKEEFF.

This clonotype was observed many times. The gene calls are TRBV20-1 and TRBJ2-1, with 8 bases lining up with TRBD1. The CDR3 runs to 13 residues. The V segment lost 7 bases and the J segment 5 bases; nucleotides outside the gene matches: 7. Germline CDR1 is DFQATT and CDR2 is SNEGSKA (reference sequence). CDR3 sequence: CSVLGQAHNEQFF. The CDR3 nucleotides are TGCAGTGTCCTGGGACAGGCTCACAATGAGCAGTTCTTC.

This clonotype was seen once. A much larger clone differs by one base, so this may be a read error. The rearrangement joins TRBV6-1 to TRBJ2-1; TRBD2 agrees at 9 bases. CDR3 size: 18 residues. Germline V lookup: CDR1 MNHNS, CDR2 SASEGT. CDR3 coding DNA: TGTGCCAGGAGTGTGCTAGCGGGAATCCATGCCCCTTACAATGAGCAGTTCTTC. Its translation is CARSVLAGIHAPYNEQFF.

This clonotype was counted between two and nine times. A read error may produce the germline difference seen at one junction end. This chain uses TRBV25-1 with TRBJ2-3, with TRBD2 identical over 11 bases. Germline CDR1 MGHDK, CDR2 SYGVNS. CDR3 length equals 17 residues. This chain's CDR3 is CASSELSSGRYTGTQYF. DNA for the CDR3: TGTGCCAGCAGTGAACTTTCTAGCGGGAGGTACACAGGTACGCAGTATTTT.

Comments on this clonotype: Here the CDR3 omits its conserved ending phenylalanine or tryptophan, so a read error is the likely source. This chain links TRBV27 with TRBJ1-6, with TRBD1 as a possible D gene (5 bases). Deletions cut 5 bases from V and 0 bases from J, with 14 bases between. This CDR3 spans 17 amino acids. The V gene's germline CDR1 is MNHEY and CDR2 SMNVEV (reference sequence). Written as DNA, the CDR3 is TGTGCCAGCAGTCCCTGGGTTGGGGGCTCCTATAATTCACCCCTCCACTCT. Its protein is CASSPWVGGSYNSPLHS.

This clonotype was detected ten times or more. The chain recombines TRBV29-1 with TRBJ2-7; TRBD1 agrees at 12 bases. The CDR3 spans 15 residues. V gave up 6 bases and J gave up 4 bases; unmatched junction bases: 10. From germline, CDR1 is SQVTM and CDR2 ANQGSEA. CDR3: CSVKAGTGGLYEQYF. CDR3 bases: TGCAGCGTCAAAGCCGGGACAGGGGGCTTATACGAGCAGTACTTC.

This clonotype was counted many times. The chain employs TRBV20-1 and TRBJ1-2; 10 nucleotides align to TRBD1. Germline values: CDR1 DFQATT, CDR2 SNEGSKA (reference sequence). The CDR3 extends over 12 amino acids. The junction had 4 bases not matched to a gene; V was cut back by 4 bases and J by 8 bases. This chain's CDR3 is CSATGQGRGYTF. The CDR3 DNA reads as TGCAGTGCTACGGGACAGGGGCGAGGCTACACCTTC.

The genes are TRBV24-1 and TRBJ2-7; D is unclear. Germline CDR1 KGHDR, CDR2 SFDVKD. Trimming cost V 4 bases and J 0 bases, with 6 bases left between them. The CDR3 is made up of 13 amino acids. The CDR3 nucleotides read TGTGCCACCAGTGAACAGTTCTCCTACGAGCAGTACTTC. It is translated as CATSEQFSYEQYF.

This CDR3 is CASSPPTYSPYEQYF. The CDR3 bases are TGTGCCAGCAGCCCGCCTACTTATTCTCCCTACGAGCAGTACTTC. This chain uses TRBV7-2 with TRBJ2-7; D unclear. V gave up 5 bases and J gave up 2 bases, with 16 bases separating them. Germline V gene lookup returns CDR1 SGHTA and CDR2 FQGNSA. The CDR3 loop spans 15 amino acids. The complete variable domain, with remaining parts taken from reference TRBV7-2 and TRBJ2-7, reads GAGVSQSPSNKVTEKGKDVELRCDPISGHTALYWYRQSLGQGLEFLIYFQGNSAPDKSGLPSDRFSAERTGGSVSTLTIQRTQQEDSAVYLCASSPPTYSPYEQYFGPGTRLTVT.